The 27 T cell receptor beta chains below come from one sample, sequenced in a study of CD8 T cells in ankylosing spondylitis. Findings and limits, study-wide: A motif of 7 to 9 highly homologous TCR beta variants was seen as apparently characteristic of ankylosing spondylitis blood.

These TCRs' antigens remain unknown. TCRdb processed the 5' RACE reads anew with MiXCR; each CDR3 protein has one entry. The sample records about 420,000 distinct CDR3 sequences, more than 20% being singletons. Sequenced: blood, either unsorted or a sorted T cell fraction (not recorded which). The receptors here all came from a male donor with ankylosing spondylitis.

This clonotype was seen more than once but under ten times. The V gene is TRBV2, the J gene TRBJ2-3; no reliable D call. From germline, CDR1 is SNHLY and CDR2 FYNNEI. V lost 2 bases to trimming and J lost 3 bases, with 6 bases between them. The CDR3 runs to 13 residues. Here the CDR3 DNA reads TGTGCCAGCAGTGAAATTGAGACAGATACGCAGTATTTT. As protein: CASSEIETDTQYF.

The chain has TRBV6-2 or TRBV6-3 and TRBJ2-5, with 7 bases identical to TRBD2. The CDR3 covers 17 residues. CDR1 and CDR2 from the germline V gene are MNHEY and SVGEGT. With 6 bases clipped from V and 3 bases from J, the junction kept 16 bases outside the gene matches. CDR3 nucleotides: TGTGCCAGCAGGCGATCTAGCTCACGACTAGCAGAAGAGACCCAGTACTTC. Amino acids: CASRRSSSRLAEETQYF.

This clonotype was counted between two and nine times. The chain uses TRBV7-3 and TRBJ2-7; D gene ambiguous. V lost 3 bases to trimming and J lost 7 bases, with 13 bases between them. The CDR3 contains 13 residues. Germline V lookup: CDR1 SGHTA, CDR2 FQGTGA. The CDR3 nucleotides read TGTGCCAGCAGCTTGGCTTATTCGCGGGAGCAGTACTTC. The encoded protein is CASSLAYSREQYF.

This clonotype was seen a handful of times. The chain carries TRBV5-6 and TRBJ2-7, with D maybe TRBD1 (6 bases). The CDR3 sequence is 15 residues long. Trimming stripped 2 bases from V and 1 base from J, with 13 bases between. Germline V gene sequence: CDR1 SGHDT, CDR2 YYEEEE. CDR3 residues: CASSFLDRLSYEQYF. The CDR3 nucleotides read TGTGCCAGCAGCTTTCTGGACAGATTATCCTACGAGCAGTACTTC.

This sequence joins TRBV12-3 or TRBV12-4 and TRBJ1-3, with TRBD1 matching over 9 bases. V lost 5 bases to trimming and J lost 4 bases; unmatched junction nucleotides: 6. The CDR3 has 15 residues. The CDR3 DNA is TGTGCCAGCAGTCGTACTGGGACAGGGGGAAACACCATATATTTT. Translating it yields CASSRTGTGGNTIYF.

This clonotype came up a few times. The V and J genes are TRBV29-1 and TRBJ1-4; 8 bases are a match to TRBD1. Germline CDR1 SQVTM, CDR2 ANQGSEA. CDR3 length: 15 amino acids. Unmatched junction bases numbered 5, after V lost 5 bases and J lost 0 bases. The CDR3 nucleotides are TGCAGCGTTCTCGTACAGGGGGCAACTAATGAAAAACTGTTTTTT. Translation gives CSVLVQGATNEKLFF. The full variable domain, completed using reference TRBV29-1 and TRBJ1-4, is SAVISQKPSRDICQRGTSLTIQCQVDSQVTMMFWYRQQPGQSLTLIATANQGSEATYESGFVIDKFPISRPNLTFSTLTVSNMSPEDSSIYLCSVLVQGATNEKLFFGSGTQLSVL.

This clonotype showed up many times. The rearrangement uses TRBV29-1 and TRBJ2-1; no clear D gene. Looked up from germline, CDR1 is SQVTM and CDR2 is ANQGSEA. CDR3 length: 14 residues. The ends were cut back, 7 bases at V and 3 bases at J, with 16 bases in the middle. The CDR3 DNA reads as TGCAGCGCTATGATTCCTACATACTACAATGAGCAGTTCTTC. Amino acid sequence: CSAMIPTYYNEQFF.

The V call is TRBV6-1, the J call TRBJ2-1; 14 bases match TRBD2. V was clipped by 5 bases and J by 0 bases; unmatched bases: 6. CDR3 length: 18 amino acids. Germline CDR1 reads MNHNS; CDR2 reads SASEGT. CDR3 sequence reads: CASSRGTSGRVSYNEQFF. The CDR3 region has the DNA TGTGCCAGCAGTAGAGGGACTAGCGGGAGAGTCTCCTACAATGAGCAGTTCTTC.

The J gene is TRBJ1-6, the V gene TRBV6-1; 9 nucleotides match TRBD1. Germline loops: CDR1 MNHNS, CDR2 SASEGT. The CDR3 consists of 14 residues. V trimming: 6 bases; J trimming: 8 bases; junction bases outside the gene matches: 5. Written as DNA, the CDR3 is TGTGCCAGCAGAACAGGGGGCGGATATTCACCCCTCCACTTT. The encoded protein is CASRTGGGYSPLHF.

The chain links TRBV7-2 to TRBJ2-1; maybe TRBD1 (6 bases). The CDR3 covers 12 residues. The V gene lost 5 bases and the J gene lost 9 bases, with 11 bases spanning the gap. CDR1 is SGHTA, CDR2 FQGNSA, per germline. CDR3 nucleotides: TGTGCCAGCAGCCCGCGAGGGGGTGAGCAGTTCTTC. Its translation: CASSPRGGEQFF.

Only a few counts were recorded for this clonotype. This chain links TRBV20-1 with TRBJ1-1, with TRBD1 matching 7 bases. V lost 3 bases to trimming and J lost 0 bases; unmatched junction nucleotides: 7. CDR1 and CDR2 (germline): DFQATT, SNEGSKA (reference sequence). The CDR3 has 15 amino acids. The CDR3 DNA reads TGCAGTGCTAGGCTCCCGACAGGGCTGAACACTGAAGCTTTCTTT. Amino acid sequence: CSARLPTGLNTEAFF.

This clonotype came up a few times. The chain joins TRBV29-1 to TRBJ1-2; D is ambiguous. V was cut by 7 bases and J by 8 bases, with 14 bases left in between. The CDR3 contains 11 residues. Germline values: CDR1 SQVTM, CDR2 ANQGSEA. The DNA for the CDR3 is TGCAGCGGGACGGGGTCGCGGGGCTACACCTTC. Translation: CSGTGSRGYTF.

V is TRBV5-1 and J is TRBJ2-7; perhaps TRBD1 as D (5 bases). V was cut by 4 bases and J by 1 base, with 9 bases left in between. CDR1 SGHRS and CDR2 YFSETQ come from the germline V gene. CDR3 length: 13 residues. The CDR3 region has the DNA TGCGCCAGCAGCCTCAGGGCTTCCTACGAGCAGTACTTC. Its translation: CASSLRASYEQYF.

The gene calls are TRBV9 and TRBJ2-1, with D possibly matching TRBD2 (9 bases). The CDR3 length is 15 residues. The V end was cut by 2 bases, the J end by 12 bases, with 21 bases between. Germline V gene sequence: CDR1 SGDLS, CDR2 YYNGEE. The CDR3 sequence is CASSVGTGVAGAQFF. The CDR3 nucleotides read TGTGCCAGCAGCGTCGGGACAGGAGTAGCGGGAGCGCAGTTCTTC.

In this sample, this clonotype turned up a few times. The rearrangement links TRBV3-1 to TRBJ2-1, with D perhaps TRBD2 (5 bases). CDR1 is LGHDT and CDR2 is YNNKEL in the germline V gene (reference sequence). The length of the CDR3 is 15 residues. V lost 4 bases and J 9 bases, leaving 19 bases between the germline ends. The CDR3 DNA follows: TGTGCCAGCAGCCCGACTGGACTCCCGAGTGGTGAGCAGTTCTTC. Translating gives CASSPTGLPSGEQFF.

The genes are TRBV20-1 and TRBJ2-5; 10 bases map to TRBD2. The CDR3 consists of 14 residues. The V and J ends lost 5 bases and 2 bases, in that order; junction bases with no gene match: 5. Per germline, CDR1 DFQATT and CDR2 SNEGSKA (reference sequence). As DNA, the CDR3 is TGCAGTGCTCCTAGCGGGAGTGAGCAAGAGACCCAGTACTTC. This sequence encodes CSAPSGSEQETQYF.

The chain combines TRBV5-1 with TRBJ1-4, with TRBD1 identical over 9 bases. V shed 5 bases and J 2 bases; nucleotides not matched to a gene: 10. Germline CDR1 SGHRS, CDR2 YFSETQ. The CDR3 runs 17 residues. In nucleotides, the CDR3 is TGCGCCAGCAGAACCGGGACAGGGTTGTCGACTAATGAAAAACTGTTTTTT. Protein product: CASRTGTGLSTNEKLFF.

The chain carries TRBV20-1 and TRBJ2-5, with 9 bases lining up with TRBD2. This CDR3 spans 17 amino acids. Germline loops: CDR1 DFQATT, CDR2 SNEGSKA (reference sequence). V lost 1 base and J lost 0; bases outside the gene matches: 9. The CDR3 loop is CSARVLAGRGYQETQYF. The CDR3 bases are TGCAGTGCTAGAGTTCTAGCGGGGCGGGGGTACCAAGAGACCCAGTACTTC.

This clonotype was seen only a few times. The chain employs TRBV12-3 or TRBV12-4 and TRBJ2-3; D gene uncertain. Trimming took 4 bases from V and 4 from J, leaving 6 bases between them. The CDR3 contains 12 residues. CDR3 sequence reads: CASSYTPDTQYF. In nucleotides, the CDR3 is TGTGCCAGCAGTTATACTCCAGATACGCAGTATTTT.

The sample holds many counts of this clonotype. This chain's CDR3 is CASSVDRRNEQFF. DNA of the CDR3: TGTGCCAGCAGCGTGGACAGGCGAAATGAGCAGTTCTTC. The rearrangement links TRBV12-3 or TRBV12-4 to TRBJ2-1; 7 bases line up with TRBD1. V lost 6 bases and J lost 7; bases outside the gene matches: 6. The CDR3 length is 13 residues.

The V and J genes are TRBV28 and TRBJ2-5; D is possibly TRBD1 or TRBD2 (6 bases each). The CDR3 is 15 residues long. Trimming stripped 6 bases from V and 1 base from J, with 15 bases between. The germline CDR1 and CDR2 sequences are MDHEN and SYDVKM. The CDR3 sequence: CASSPGGPLQETQYF. DNA of the CDR3: TGTGCCAGCAGCCCTGGGGGGCCCCTCCAAGAGACCCAGTACTTC.

This clonotype was observed a few times. This chain links TRBV5-1 with TRBJ2-7; a possible D gene is TRBD1 (5 bases). Germline V gene data show CDR1 as SGHRS and CDR2 as YFSETQ. V lost 1 base and J 3 bases, leaving 11 bases between the germline ends. The CDR3 length is 14 residues. This CDR3 reads CASSLLQGLYEQYF. CDR3 bases: TGCGCCAGCAGCTTGCTTCAGGGCCTCTACGAGCAGTACTTC.

The CDR3 nucleotides are TGTGCCAGCAGCTTAAGACCCCTCGTGCCCTCGCGGCAAGAGACCCAGTACTTC. Residues: CASSLRPLVPSRQETQYF. The rearrangement links TRBV5-6 to TRBJ2-5; D remains unclear. With 2 bases removed from V and 2 bases from J, the gap between germline ends came to 22 bases. The germline V gene has CDR1 SGHDT and CDR2 YYEEEE. The CDR3 has 18 residues.

The chain is built from TRBV11-3 and TRBJ2-1, with D possibly being TRBD2 (6 bases). Per germline, CDR1 SGHNT and CDR2 YENEEA. This CDR3 has 15 amino acids. The ends were cut back, 2 bases at V and 9 bases at J, with 17 bases in the middle. Here the CDR3 DNA reads TGTGCCAGCAGCTTACTGGCGGGAAAGGGGAGTGAGCAGTTCTTC. Translated: CASSLLAGKGSEQFF.

The table lists this clonotype with a few counts. The J gene is TRBJ1-2, the V gene TRBV29-1, with D perhaps TRBD1 (6 bases). Germline V gene sequence: CDR1 SQVTM, CDR2 ANQGSEA. The CDR3 spans 11 residues. Trimming shortened V by 5 bases and J by 8 bases, and 12 bases separated the two germline ends. The CDR3 region is CSVLQGNGYTF. The DNA for the CDR3 is TGCAGCGTTTTACAGGGAAACGGCTACACCTTC.

The table lists this clonotype with a few counts. CDR3 sequence reads: CASSLEASGTRDEQFF. Written as DNA, the CDR3 is TGCGCCAGCAGCTTGGAGGCTAGCGGGACCAGGGATGAGCAGTTCTTC. The chain links TRBV5-1 to TRBJ2-1; 9 bases fit TRBD2. Germline CDR1 is SGHRS and CDR2 is YFSETQ. The trim removed 0 bases at V and 8 bases at J, leaving 9 bases unmatched. CDR3 length: 16 residues.

The chain combines TRBV30 with TRBJ1-1; no definite D call. CDR1 is GTSNPN and CDR2 is SVGIG in the germline V gene (reference sequence). The CDR3 totals 13 residues. Trimming took off 5 bases at V and 1 base at J, with 11 bases between the two ends. The CDR3 DNA reads as TGTGCCTGGGTCGGACTGACGAACACTGAAGCTTTCTTT. This sequence encodes CAWVGLTNTEAFF.